These T cell receptor beta chains were read from a single sample in a study of metastatic and nonmetastatic thyroid tumors. TCRdb re-analyzed the PCR reads using MiXCR. The sample contains some 40,000 clones, under 20% of which appear only once. The material sequenced was tumor tissue. All receptors come from a female donor with papillary thyroid cancer or a benign thyroid nodule (not recorded which). Some clones in this sample may be carry-over from other donors' samples. Both conserved end residues are part of each CDR3. The D gene is left open where the match is weak. Only part of the rows carry a size: once, few, many, or a class if the clone is expanded.

TRBV2	.	.	TRBJ1-1	CASDMGINTEAFF	TGTGCCAGCGATATGGGGATTAACACTGAAGCTTTCTTT
TRBV19	.	many	TRBJ1-1	CASKRDPMNTEAFF	TGTGCCAGTAAAAGGGACCCCATGAACACTGAAGCTTTCTTT
TRBV5-8	.	many	TRBJ2-6	CASSWGPGANVLTF	TGTGCCAGCAGCTGGGGGCCTGGGGCCAACGTCCTGACTTTC
TRBV11-3	TRBD1	.	TRBJ2-7	CASSSGQGVYEQYF	TGTGCCAGCAGCTCCGGACAGGGGGTCTACGAGCAGTACTTC
TRBV12-3/TRBV12-4	.	.	TRBJ2-1	CASSILASRGNEQFF	TGTGCCAGCAGTATCCTAGCGAGCCGGGGCAATGAGCAGTTCTTC
TRBV27	TRBD2	many	TRBJ2-3	CASSSYGLAGGLADTQYF	TGTGCCAGCAGCTCTTATGGACTAGCGGGAGGGCTGGCAGATACGCAGTATTTT
TRBV24-1	.	many	TRBJ1-5	CATSDPNQPQHF	TGTGCCACCAGTGATCCAAATCAGCCCCAGCATTTT
TRBV2	.	.	TRBJ2-7	CASSLVQGERYF	TGTGCCAGCAGCCTTGTACAGGGAGAACGGTACTTC
TRBV11-2	.	many	TRBJ2-5	CASSLVPRGETQYF	TGTGCCAGCAGCTTAGTTCCGAGGGGGGAGACCCAGTACTTC
TRBV7-2	.	few	TRBJ2-1	CASSLAMLDGQFF	TGTGCCAGCAGCTTAGCTATGCTCGATGGGCAGTTCTTC
TRBV20-1	.	many	TRBJ1-6	CSASKTGDPALHF	TGCAGTGCTTCGAAAACCGGGGACCCGGCCCTCCACTTT
TRBV11-2	.	many	TRBJ2-2	CASSLDQVNTGELFF	TGTGCCAGCAGCTTAGATCAGGTGAACACCGGGGAGCTGTTTTTT
TRBV20-1	.	many	TRBJ2-3	CSARWQFTDTQYF	TGCAGTGCTAGGTGGCAATTCACAGATACGCAGTATTTT
TRBV20-1	.	few	TRBJ1-1	CSAAPAAEAFF	TGCAGTGCTGCCCCCGCGGCGGAGGCTTTCTTT
TRBV20-1	.	.	TRBJ2-7	CSARDVRQTVYERYF	TGCAGTGCTAGAGATGTGCGACAAACAGTCTACGAGCGGTACTTC
TRBV20-1	.	.	TRBJ2-7	CSASGVGSYEQYF	TGCAGTGCTAGCGGGGTTGGCTCCTACGAGCAGTACTTC
TRBV7-9	.	many	TRBJ2-5	CASSRTGTAGGGTQYF	TGTGCCAGCAGTCGTACCGGGACCGCCGGTGGGGGGACCCAGTACTTC
TRBV5-5	.	few	TRBJ1-1	CASSLDKDTEAFF	TGTGCCAGCAGCCTGGACAAGGACACTGAAGCTTTCTTT
TRBV18	.	.	TRBJ1-2	CANSPRPLEGDNYGYTF	TGTGCCAACTCACCACGACCGCTTGAAGGGGATAACTATGGCTACACCTTC
TRBV20-1	.	many	TRBJ2-3	CSARTGRDWSTDTQYF	TGCAGTGCTAGAACCGGGAGAGATTGGAGCACAGATACGCAGTATTTT
TRBV9	TRBD1	.	TRBJ1-2	CASSVGGTGGDGYTF	TGTGCCAGCAGCGTCGGGGGGACAGGGGGCGATGGCTACACCTTC
TRBV5-1	.	.	TRBJ1-5	CASSRGDSSNKPQHF	TGCGCCAGCAGCAGGGGAGACAGTAGCAATAAGCCCCAGCATTTT
TRBV10-2	.	many	TRBJ1-5	CASSEPGTDQPQHF	TGCGCCAGCAGTGAACCGGGGACGGATCAGCCCCAGCATTTT
TRBV20-1	.	many	TRBJ1-5	CSARRAGGDALHQPQHF	TGCAGTGCTAGACGAGCGGGAGGGGACGCGCTCCATCAGCCCCAGCATTTT
TRBV5-1	.	.	TRBJ1-1	CASSLFQTNTEAFF	TGCGCCAGCAGCTTGTTTCAGACCAACACTGAAGCTTTCTTT
TRBV3-1	.	many	TRBJ2-7	CASSQAGPREQYF	TGTGCCAGCAGCCAAGCGGGCCCTAGGGAGCAGTACTTC
TRBV6-6	TRBD1	many	TRBJ2-7	CASSYSIQGAHEQYF	TGTGCCAGCAGTTACTCGATACAGGGGGCCCACGAGCAGTACTTC
TRBV7-3	.	.	TRBJ2-7	CASSLVATLGDEQYF	TGTGCCAGCAGCTTAGTAGCCACGTTAGGCGACGAGCAGTACTTC
TRBV7-6	TRBD2	.	TRBJ2-5	CASSLKISGTYGRETQYF	TGTGCCAGCAGCTTAAAAATTAGCGGGACCTACGGTCGGGAGACCCAGTACTTC
TRBV11-2	TRBD2	many	TRBJ2-7	CASSSSPGLAGLHEQYF	TGTGCCAGCAGCAGCTCACCGGGACTAGCGGGACTCCACGAGCAGTACTTC